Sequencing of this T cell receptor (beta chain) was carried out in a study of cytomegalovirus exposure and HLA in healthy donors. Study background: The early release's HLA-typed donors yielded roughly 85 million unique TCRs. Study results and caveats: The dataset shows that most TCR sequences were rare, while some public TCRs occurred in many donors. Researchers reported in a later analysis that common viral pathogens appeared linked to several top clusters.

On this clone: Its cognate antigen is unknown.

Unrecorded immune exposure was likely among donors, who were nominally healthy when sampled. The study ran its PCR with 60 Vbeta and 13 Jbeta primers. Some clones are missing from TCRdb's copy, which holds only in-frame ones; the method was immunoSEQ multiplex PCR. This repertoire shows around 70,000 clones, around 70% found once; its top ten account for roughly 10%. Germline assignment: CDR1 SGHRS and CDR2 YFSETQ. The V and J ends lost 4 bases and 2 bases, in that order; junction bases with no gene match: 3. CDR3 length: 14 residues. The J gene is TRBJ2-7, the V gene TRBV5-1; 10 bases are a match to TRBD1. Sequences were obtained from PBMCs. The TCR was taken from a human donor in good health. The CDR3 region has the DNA TGCGCCAGCAGCGCCGGGACAGGGGCCTACGAGCAGTACTTC. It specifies CASSAGTGAYEQYF.